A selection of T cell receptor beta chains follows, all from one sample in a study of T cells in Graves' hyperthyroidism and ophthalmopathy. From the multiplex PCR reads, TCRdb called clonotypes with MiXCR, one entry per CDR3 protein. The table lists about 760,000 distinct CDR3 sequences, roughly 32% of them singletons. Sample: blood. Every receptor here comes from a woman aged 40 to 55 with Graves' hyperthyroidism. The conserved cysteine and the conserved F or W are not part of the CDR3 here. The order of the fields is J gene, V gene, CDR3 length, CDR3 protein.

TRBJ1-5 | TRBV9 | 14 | ASSVEGGIGNQPQH
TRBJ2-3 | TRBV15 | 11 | ATSRDPVDTQY
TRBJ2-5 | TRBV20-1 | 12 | SATDMGGGETQY
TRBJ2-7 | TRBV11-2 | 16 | ASSLCFFCGLANYEQY
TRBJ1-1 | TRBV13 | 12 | ASSTWGMNTEAF
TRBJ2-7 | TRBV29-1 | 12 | SVLLASGYYEQY
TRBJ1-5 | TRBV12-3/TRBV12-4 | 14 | ASSPGQGPSNQPQH
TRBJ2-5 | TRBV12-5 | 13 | ASAEDRAYQETQY
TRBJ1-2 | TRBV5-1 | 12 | ASSLYRDNYGYT
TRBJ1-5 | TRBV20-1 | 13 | SARTGTGINQPQH
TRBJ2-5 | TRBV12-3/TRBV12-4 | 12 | ASSSSVRQETQY
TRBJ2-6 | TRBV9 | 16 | ASSGRGQGTAGANALT
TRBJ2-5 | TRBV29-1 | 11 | SVSTGYEETQY
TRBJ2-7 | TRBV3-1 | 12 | ASSQTVSYGEQY
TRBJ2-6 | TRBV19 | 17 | ASSIEGTAVISGANVLT
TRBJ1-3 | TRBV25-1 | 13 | ASSFTGISGNTIY
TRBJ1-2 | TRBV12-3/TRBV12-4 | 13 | ASTWGTGLLSGYT
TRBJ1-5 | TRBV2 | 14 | ASSQDYRPPNQPQH
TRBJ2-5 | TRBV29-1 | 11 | SVEEGGKETQY
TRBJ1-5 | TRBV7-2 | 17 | ASSFHRGRGRFSNQPQH
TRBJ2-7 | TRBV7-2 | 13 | ASSQRATGGYEQY
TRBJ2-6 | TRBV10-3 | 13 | AISPTGIGANVLT
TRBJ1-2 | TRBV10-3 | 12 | ASSERAALYGYT
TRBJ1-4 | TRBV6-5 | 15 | ASSYSSPPATNEKLF
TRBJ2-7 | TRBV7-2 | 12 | ASMTGEWGYEQY
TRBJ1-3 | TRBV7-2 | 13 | ASSLSGTGGDTIY